This TCR beta chain was sequenced for a study of shared clonotypes between healthy human individuals. Germline CDR1 MDHEN, CDR2 SYDVKM. This CDR3 is 14 amino acids long. The V and J ends lost 5 bases and 8 bases respectively, with 15 bases between them. Clones were sequenced by immunoSEQ multiplex PCR, and TCRdb holds only the in-frame ones, with some missing. This table has about 450,000 clones, about 76% appearing once. The sequence derives from a middle-aged woman in good health. Some clones in this sample may be carry-over from other donors' samples. V gene TRBV28 combines with J gene TRBJ1-4; D remains unclear. The sequencing sample was made of PBMCs. Here the CDR3 reads CASSPRRTGEKLFF. In DNA form, the CDR3 reads TGTGCCAGCAGTCCCCGGCGGACTGGGGAAAAACTGTTTTTT.